A single sample gave rise to the 30 T cell receptor beta chains below, sequenced in a study of early T cells in non-severe SARS-CoV-2 infection. TCRdb used MiXCR to reprocess the 5' RACE reads, holding one entry per CDR3 protein. The sample lists about 30,000 distinct CDR3 sequences; about 3.9% were seen once. The specimen was whole blood. These receptor sequences come from an adult who was a healthcare worker with PCR-confirmed SARS-CoV-2 infection or an uninfected control (not recorded which).

At least ten counts were recorded for this clonotype. The chain couples TRBV27 to TRBJ1-1, with a tentative D call TRBD1 (6 bases). The V gene's germline CDR1 is MNHEY and CDR2 SMNVEV (reference sequence). This CDR3 is built from 15 residues. V gave up 10 bases and J gave up 4 bases, with 22 bases separating them. The CDR3 DNA follows: TGTGCCATCTGTAGGGGGTTTGGGGGCGGCACTGAAGCTTTCTTT. Protein: CAICRGFGGGTEAFF.

This clonotype has at least ten counts. J is TRBJ1-5 and V is TRBV19; D gene uncertain. Trimming removed 4 bases from V and 6 bases from J, with 10 bases in between. The CDR3 consists of 13 residues. CDR1 is LNHDA and CDR2 is SQIVND in the germline V gene (reference sequence). The CDR3 spells CASSNGLGQPQHF. The CDR3, as DNA: TGTGCCAGTAGTAATGGTTTAGGTCAGCCCCAGCATTTT.

This clonotype was counted many times. V gene TRBV18 combines with J gene TRBJ2-7; D is unresolved. Germline V lookup: CDR1 KGHSH, CDR2 LQKENI. V lost 1 base and J 5 bases, leaving 9 bases between the germline ends. The CDR3 loop spans 13 amino acids. The CDR3 sequence is CASSPLGRDEQYF. The CDR3 coding sequence is TGTGCCAGCTCACCACTGGGAAGGGACGAGCAGTACTTC.

This clonotype was detected ten times or more. The chain carries TRBV4-1 and TRBJ2-3; a possible D gene is TRBD1 (5 bases). V gave up 0 bases and J gave up 6 bases, with 13 bases separating them. This CDR3 has 15 residues. Germline assignment: CDR1 MGHRA and CDR2 YSYEKL. CDR3 nucleotide sequence: TGCGCCAGCAGCCAAGAGGGGCGGTGGACGGATACGCAGTATTTT. This translates into CASSQEGRWTDTQYF.

This clonotype was observed at least ten times. The rearrangement joins TRBV20-1 to TRBJ2-4; D uncertain. V lost 6 bases to trimming and J lost 0 bases, with 6 bases between them. This CDR3 comprises 12 residues. Looked up from germline, CDR1 is DFQATT and CDR2 is SNEGSKA (reference sequence). This chain's CDR3 is CSAPEAKNIQYF. CDR3 in DNA: TGCAGTGCCCCGGAAGCCAAAAACATTCAGTACTTC.

This clonotype has ten or more counts. J is TRBJ2-1 and V is TRBV5-1; 14 bases match TRBD2. With 4 bases clipped from V and 10 bases from J, the junction kept 7 bases outside the gene matches. Germline values: CDR1 SGHRS, CDR2 YFSETQ. The CDR3 extends over 15 amino acids. In nucleotides, the CDR3 is TGCGCCAGCAGCCTGACGGGACTAGCGGGAGAAGAGCAGTTCTTC. This gives the protein CASSLTGLAGEEQFF.

Turning to this clonotype: This clone may be a read error of a much larger clone one base away. This chain joins TRBV7-9 and TRBJ1-2; no clear D. Per the germline V gene, CDR1 is SEHNR and CDR2 is FQNEAQ (reference sequence). Trimming removed 5 bases at V and 9 bases at J, with 19 bases between. The CDR3 is 14 amino acids. This CDR3 is CASSPQVQEYSYTF. CDR3 nucleotide sequence: TGTGCCAGCAGCCCCCAGGTCCAAGAATATAGCTACACCTTC.

The rearrangement uses TRBV7-9 and TRBJ1-2; D is ambiguous. From germline, CDR1 is SEHNR and CDR2 FQNEAQ (reference sequence). The CDR3 sequence is 11 residues long. V lost 7 bases to trimming and J lost 8 bases, with 11 bases between them. CDR3 amino acids: CASIVSGGYTF. The DNA for the CDR3 is TGTGCCAGCATCGTCTCGGGAGGCTACACCTTC.

The chain links TRBV7-9 to TRBJ2-7, with D perhaps matching TRBD1 or TRBD2 (5 bases each). This CDR3 comprises 13 residues. V was clipped by 1 base and J by 5 bases, with 9 bases between them. CDR1 SEHNR and CDR2 FQNEAQ come from the germline V gene (reference sequence). CDR3 loop: CASSLEGPDEQYF. CDR3 nucleotide sequence: TGTGCCAGCAGCTTAGAGGGACCCGACGAGCAGTACTTC. The full variable domain, rest sourced from reference TRBV7-9 and TRBJ2-7, is DTGVSQNPRHKITKRGQNVTFRCDPISEHNRLYWYRQTLGQGPEFLTYFQNEAQLEKSRLLSDRFSAERPKGSFSTLEIQRTEQGDSAMYLCASSLEGPDEQYFGPGTRLTVT.

Many counts were recorded for this clonotype. This chain uses TRBV20-1 with TRBJ1-2; no clear D gene. The CDR3 is 14 amino acids. The germline V gene encodes CDR1 DFQATT and CDR2 SNEGSKA (reference sequence). V was trimmed by 2 bases and J by 6 bases, leaving 16 bases between them. CDR3 in amino acids: CSARPRAAPNGYTF. Written as DNA, the CDR3 is TGCAGTGCTAGACCCCGGGCAGCCCCCAATGGCTACACCTTC.

Many counts were recorded for this clonotype. Here the CDR3 reads CSARRGVENTIYF. The CDR3 region has the DNA TGCAGTGCTAGACGTGGGGTGGAAAACACCATATATTTT. The V and J genes are TRBV20-1 and TRBJ1-3; D gene ambiguous. Germline CDR1 reads DFQATT; CDR2 reads SNEGSKA (reference sequence). The CDR3 totals 13 residues. V shed 2 bases and J shed 6 bases, with 11 bases lying between them.

This clonotype was seen repeatedly, ten times or more. The CDR3 here is CASSPAAKGGNQPQHF. The CDR3 coding sequence is TGTGCCAGCAGCCCTGCGGCGAAGGGGGGCAATCAGCCCCAGCATTTT. The chain carries TRBV7-8 and TRBJ1-5, with D possibly TRBD1 on 6 matching bases. Germline V gene sequence: CDR1 SGHVS, CDR2 FQNEAQ. This CDR3 is 16 amino acids long. Deletions cut 5 bases from V and 2 bases from J, with 16 bases between. The full variable domain, rest sourced from reference TRBV7-8 and TRBJ1-5, is GAGVSQSPRYKVAKRGQDVALRCDPISGHVSLFWYQQALGQGPEFLTYFQNEAQLDKSGLPSDRFFAERPEGSVSTLKIQRTQQEDSAVYLCASSPAAKGGNQPQHFGDGTRLSIL.

The chain is built from TRBV3-1 and TRBJ1-2, with D unresolved. V gave up 4 bases and J gave up 2 bases, with 11 bases separating them. Germline V gives CDR1 LGHDT, CDR2 YNNKEL (reference sequence). The CDR3 consists of 14 residues. The CDR3 loop reads CASSPDGANYGYTF. In DNA form, the CDR3 reads TGTGCCAGCAGCCCGGACGGAGCCAACTATGGCTACACCTTC.

This clonotype was counted many times. The chain has TRBV15 and TRBJ2-1, with TRBD1 matching over 7 bases. The CDR3 contains 14 residues. V lost 0 bases, J lost 15 bases, and 11 bases stayed unmatched. Germline CDR1 and CDR2: LNHNV and YYDKDF (reference sequence). The CDR3 nucleotides read TGTGCCACCAGCAGAGATAGTTTGGGGACAGAGGGGTTCTTC. It encodes CATSRDSLGTEGFF.

This clonotype was seen at least ten times. V is TRBV4-3 and J is TRBJ2-5, with 10 bases that match TRBD1. CDR1 is LGHNA and CDR2 is YSLEER in the germline V gene. The CDR3 is 15 residues long. The V and J ends lost 3 bases and 9 bases, in that order; junction bases with no gene match: 10. The CDR3: CASSHGNGQGESQYF. In DNA, the CDR3 is TGCGCCAGCAGCCATGGGAACGGACAGGGGGAGTCCCAGTACTTC.

The table lists this clonotype with many counts. This chain joins TRBV2 and TRBJ2-1, with 8 bases that match TRBD2. CDR1 and CDR2 from the germline V gene are SNHLY and FYNNEI. This CDR3 region has 14 residues. V lost 8 bases and J lost 2; bases outside the gene matches: 5. CDR3 bases: TGTGCCAGCTCTAGCGGGCTCACCTACAATGAGCAGTTCTTC. This translates into CASSSGLTYNEQFF.

This clonotype was recorded at least ten times. The rearrangement links TRBV2 to TRBJ1-5; the match to TRBD1 covers 12 bases. The CDR3 has 16 amino acids. J was trimmed by 4 bases and V by 4 bases; bases with no gene match: 5. Germline V gene lookup returns CDR1 SNHLY and CDR2 FYNNEI. The CDR3 nucleotides are TGTGCCAGCAGTGGCCCGGGACAGGGGGCAAATCAGCCCCAGCATTTT. Its translation: CASSGPGQGANQPQHF. Drawing the rest from reference TRBV2 and TRBJ1-5, the complete variable domain is EPEVTQTPSHQVTQMGQEVILRCVPISNHLYFYWYRQILGQKVEFLVSFYNNEISEKSEIFDDQFSVERPDGSNFTLKIRSTKLEDSAMYFCASSGPGQGANQPQHFGDGTRLSIL.

This rearrangement joins TRBV5-5 to TRBJ1-4; TRBD1 is a possible D gene (6 bases). Germline V gene sequence: CDR1 SGHKS, CDR2 YYEKEE (reference sequence). V dropped 4 bases and J dropped 13 bases, with 20 bases sitting between them. The CDR3 is 14 amino acids. DNA of the CDR3: TGTGCCAGCAGCCGTTCAGGGGCGGCGAACTCACTGTTTTTT. Residues: CASSRSGAANSLFF.

This clonotype has only a few counts. The chain is built from TRBV6-2 or TRBV6-3 and TRBJ2-7; 11 bases fit TRBD1. Germline V lookup: CDR1 MNHEY, CDR2 SVGEGT. The V segment lost 8 bases and the J segment 3 bases; nucleotides outside the gene matches: 3. CDR3 length: 13 residues. The CDR3 protein is CASLGTGGYEQYF. The CDR3 nucleotides are TGTGCCAGCCTAGGGACAGGGGGCTACGAGCAGTACTTC.

This clonotype was counted between two and nine times. The V and J genes are TRBV2 and TRBJ1-4; D possibly corresponds to TRBD1 (5 bases). With 6 bases removed from V and 1 base from J, the gap between germline ends came to 9 bases. This CDR3 region has 14 residues. Looked up from germline, CDR1 is SNHLY and CDR2 is FYNNEI. The CDR3 reads CASRRQRTNEKLFF. CDR3 DNA: TGTGCCAGCAGAAGACAGCGAACTAATGAAAAACTGTTTTTT.

Ten or more counts support this clonotype. The chain is built from TRBV12-3 or TRBV12-4 and TRBJ2-7; 7 bases match TRBD2. The V gene end was trimmed by 2 bases and the J gene end by 2 bases; junction bases not matched to a gene: 9. The CDR3 runs to 16 residues. The CDR3 sequence: CASSLRAAGLAYEQYF. The DNA for the CDR3 is TGTGCCAGCAGTTTAAGGGCAGCGGGACTGGCCTACGAGCAGTACTTC.

This clonotype was observed many times. This chain links TRBV5-1 with TRBJ1-2; D is possibly TRBD1 (5 bases). The ends were cut back, 0 bases at V and 8 bases at J, with 14 bases in the middle. From germline, CDR1 is SGHRS and CDR2 YFSETQ. There are 14 residues in the CDR3. The CDR3 reads CASSLEGTSLGYTF. CDR3 in DNA: TGCGCCAGCAGCTTGGAGGGGACGTCTTTAGGCTACACCTTC.

In its sample, this clonotype was seen many times. The chain carries TRBV7-8 and TRBJ1-2; D remains unclear. Trimming stripped 3 bases from V and 1 base from J, with 9 bases between. In germline, CDR1 is SGHVS, CDR2 FQNEAQ. This CDR3 comprises 14 residues. In nucleotides, the CDR3 is TGTGCCAGCAGCTTGGACGCAAATAACTATGGCTACACCTTC. Translating gives CASSLDANNYGYTF.

This clonotype appeared a few times. The rearrangement joins TRBV5-4 to TRBJ2-3; D unclear. The CDR3 loop spans 15 amino acids. The germline V gene encodes CDR1 SGHNT and CDR2 YYREEE (reference sequence). V lost 1 base and J lost 4, with 13 bases in between. The CDR3 loop reads CASSLKGTPSDTQYF. In DNA form, the CDR3 reads TGTGCCAGCAGCTTGAAGGGAACCCCGTCAGATACGCAGTATTTT. Complete variable domain (other parts from reference TRBV5-4 and TRBJ2-3): ETGVTQSPTHLIKTRGQQVTLRCSSQSGHNTVSWYQQALGQGPQFIFQYYREEENGRGNFPPRFSGLQFPNYSSELNVNALELDDSALYLCASSLKGTPSDTQYFGPGTRLTVL.

This clonotype was seen repeatedly, ten times or more. In nucleotides, the CDR3 is TGTGCCAGCAGCCAAGGATCCGGGACAGGGGAGGCTTTCTTT. Translating gives CASSQGSGTGEAFF. This rearrangement joins TRBV3-1 to TRBJ1-1, with 10 bases identical to TRBD1. V shed 1 base and J 11 bases; nucleotides not matched to a gene: 7. This CDR3 region has 14 residues. The germline V gene encodes CDR1 LGHDT and CDR2 YNNKEL (reference sequence).

This clonotype has only a few counts. The CDR3 DNA reads as TGCGCCAGCAGCCAAGATATCGGGCACCAAGAGACCCAGTACTTC. It specifies CASSQDIGHQETQYF. The chain uses TRBV4-1 and TRBJ2-5; D is unresolved. The germline V gene has CDR1 MGHRA and CDR2 YSYEKL. Trimming cost V 0 bases and J 0 bases, with 8 bases left between them. The CDR3 covers 15 residues.

This clonotype was recorded at least ten times. V is TRBV29-1 and J is TRBJ2-5, with D perhaps TRBD1 (6 bases). Germline CDR1 is SQVTM and CDR2 is ANQGSEA. The CDR3 loop spans 13 amino acids. V lost 7 bases and J lost 3, with 15 bases in between. The CDR3 DNA reads TGCAGCGCACACGTTTGGACAGAAGAGACCCAGTACTTC. Translation gives CSAHVWTEETQYF.

The J gene is TRBJ1-4, the V gene TRBV18; perhaps TRBD1 as D (6 bases). V shed 2 bases and J shed 7 bases, with 8 bases lying between them. Germline V gene sequence: CDR1 KGHSH, CDR2 LQKENI. The CDR3 is made up of 13 amino acids. The CDR3 region has the DNA TGTGCCAGCTCACCAATCAGGGGTGAAAAACTGTTTTTT. It translates to CASSPIRGEKLFF.

Ten or more counts support this clonotype. The chain employs TRBV7-9 and TRBJ2-7; TRBD1 aligns across 9 bases. This CDR3 has 15 residues. With 5 bases clipped from V and 2 bases from J, the junction kept 7 bases outside the gene matches. The germline CDR1 and CDR2 sequences are SEHNR and FQNEAQ (reference sequence). The CDR3, as DNA: TGTGCCAGCAGCATACCGGGACAGGGCGCCTACGAGCAGTACTTC. This translates into CASSIPGQGAYEQYF.

Comment on this clonotype: A much bigger clone sits one base away, suggesting this may be a read error. CDR3 nucleotides: TGTGCCAGCAGTTTGCACTGGACCAACGTCCTGACTTTC. Amino acids: CASSLHWTNVLTF. The gene calls are TRBV6-4 and TRBJ2-6; D gene ambiguous. The CDR3 sequence is 13 residues long. CDR1 MRHNA and CDR2 SNTAGT come from the germline V gene. V lost 5 bases and J lost 8, with 10 bases in between.